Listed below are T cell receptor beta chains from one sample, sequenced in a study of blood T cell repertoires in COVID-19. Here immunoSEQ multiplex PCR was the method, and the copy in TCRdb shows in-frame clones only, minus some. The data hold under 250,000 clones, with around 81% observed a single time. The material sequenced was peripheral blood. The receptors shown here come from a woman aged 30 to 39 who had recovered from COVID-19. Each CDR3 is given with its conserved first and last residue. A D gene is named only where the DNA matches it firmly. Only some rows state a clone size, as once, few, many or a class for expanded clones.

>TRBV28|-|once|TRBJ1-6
TGTGCCAGCCGGAGTCACCACTCCTATAATTCACCCCTCCACTTT
CASRSHHSYNSPLHF
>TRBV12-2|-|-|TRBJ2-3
TGTGCAAGTCGCTTTCCGGTTACCACAGATACGCAGTATTTT
CASRFPVTTDTQYF
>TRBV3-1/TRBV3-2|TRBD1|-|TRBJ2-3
TGTGCCAGCAGCCAAGGGGTGGGACAGGGGGCAGTGTCAGATACGCAGTATTTT
CASSQGVGQGAVSDTQYF
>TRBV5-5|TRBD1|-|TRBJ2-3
TGTGCCAGCAGCTTTTGGTGGACAGGGGGCACAGATACGCAGTATTTT
CASSFWWTGGTDTQYF
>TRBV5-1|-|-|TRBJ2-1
TGCGCCAGCAGCTTGGCAGGGTTGAACAATGAGCAGTTCTTC
CASSLAGLNNEQFF
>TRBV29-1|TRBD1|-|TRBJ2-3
TGCAGCGTTGAATTCGGACAGGGCACAGATACGCAGTATTTT
CSVEFGQGTDTQYF
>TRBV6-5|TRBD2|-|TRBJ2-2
TGTGCCAGCAGTTACCGACTAGCGGGAGAAGCCGGGGAGCTGTTTTTT
CASSYRLAGEAGELFF
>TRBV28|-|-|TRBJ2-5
TGTGCCAGCAGTTTTCAATACCAAGAGACCCAGTACTTC
CASSFQYQETQYF
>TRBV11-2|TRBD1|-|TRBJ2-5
TGTGCCAGCAGCCCTGGGACAGGGGTAGGCCAAGAGACCCAGTACTTC
CASSPGTGVGQETQYF
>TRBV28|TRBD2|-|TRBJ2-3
TGTGCCAGCAGTTTATCCCTTACCACCGGGACTAGCGGGACTACAGATACGCAGTATTTT
CASSLSLTTGTSGTTDTQYF
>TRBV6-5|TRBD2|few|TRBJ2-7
TGTGCCAGCAGGGTAGCGGGAGTAGGCGAGCAGTACTTC
CASRVAGVGEQYF
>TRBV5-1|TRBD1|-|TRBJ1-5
TGCGCCAGCAGCTTGGGACAGGGAGAGGGTCAGCCCCAGCATTTT
CASSLGQGEGQPQHF
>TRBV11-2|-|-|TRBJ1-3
TGTGCCAGCAGTATACTGGAAGGGGATAAATCTGGAAACACCATATATTTT
CASSILEGDKSGNTIYF
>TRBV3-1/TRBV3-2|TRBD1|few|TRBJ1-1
TGTGCCAGCAGAAAAGGACAGGGAGATGTCGGTGCTTTCTTT
CASRKGQGDVGAFF
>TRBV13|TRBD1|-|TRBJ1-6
TGTGCCAGCAGCTTAAACCCAGGGGGCGTCAGTAATTCACCCCTCCACTTT
CASSLNPGGVSNSPLHF
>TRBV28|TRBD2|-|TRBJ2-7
TGTGCCAGCAGTTCTGCTAGCGGGAGTGATAATTACGAGCAGTACTTC
CASSSASGSDNYEQYF
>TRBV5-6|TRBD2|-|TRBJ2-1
TGTGCCAGCAGCTTGGGGGTAGCGGGAGGTCTCTACAATGAGCAGTTCTTC
CASSLGVAGGLYNEQFF
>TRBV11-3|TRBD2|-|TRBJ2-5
TGTGCCAGCAGCTTAGGAGTTAGCGGGAGGGAGGAGACCCAGTACTTC
CASSLGVSGREETQYF
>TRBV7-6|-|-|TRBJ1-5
TGTGCCAGCAGCTTGAACGGTCCGGGCAATCAGCCCCAGCATTTT
CASSLNGPGNQPQHF
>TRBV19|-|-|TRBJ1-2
TGTGCCAGTAGTATAGACTGGACAGCGAGTGGCTACACCTTC
CASSIDWTASGYTF
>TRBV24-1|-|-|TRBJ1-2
TGTGCCACCAGTGATTCTAGTGCAAGCTACACCTTC
CATSDSSASYTF
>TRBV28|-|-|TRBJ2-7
TGTGCCAGCACCCAGGGAGGAGTCTCCTACGAGCAGTACTTC
CASTQGGVSYEQYF
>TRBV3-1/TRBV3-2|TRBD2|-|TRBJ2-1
TGTGCCAGCAGCCACGAAGGAGTCTGGACTAGCGGTTACAATGAGCAGTTCTTC
CASSHEGVWTSGYNEQFF
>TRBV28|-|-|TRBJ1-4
TGTGCCAGCATTCCGGGCGGGGAGGGTAATGAAAAACTGTTTTTT
CASIPGGEGNEKLFF
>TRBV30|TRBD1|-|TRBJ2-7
TGTGCCTGGAGTGAAGGGACAGGTGACGAGCAGTACTTC
CAWSEGTGDEQYF
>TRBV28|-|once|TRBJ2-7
TGTGCCAGCAGGATTACAGGGTTTGAGTACTTC
CASRITGFEYF
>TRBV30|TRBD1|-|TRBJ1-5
TGTGCCTGGCGCCTCCCAGGGGGTTGGGGTCAGCCCCAGCATTTT
CAWRLPGGWGQPQHF
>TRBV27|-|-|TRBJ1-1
TGTGCCAGCAGTTTATCGCATATCCCAGGGTCAGGTAACACTGAAGCTTTCTTT
CASSLSHIPGSGNTEAFF
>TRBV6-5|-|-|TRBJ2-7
TGTGCCAGCAGTTCCCCCTCAGGACTACAGTACTTC
CASSSPSGLQYF
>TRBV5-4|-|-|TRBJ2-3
TGTGCCAGCAGCTTGGGGGTAACAGGGACAGATACGCAGTATTTT
CASSLGVTGTDTQYF
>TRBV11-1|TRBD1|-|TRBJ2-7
TGTGCCAGCAGCTCATACCGACAGGGGGAGCAGTACTTC
CASSSYRQGEQYF
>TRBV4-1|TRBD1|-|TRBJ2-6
TGCGCCAGCAGCCCGTTAGGACAGGGTTTTAAGTCTGGGGCCAACGTCCTGACTTTC
CASSPLGQGFKSGANVLTF
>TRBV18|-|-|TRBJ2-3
TGTGCCAGCTCACCACCGAACGGAGATACGCAGTATTTT
CASSPPNGDTQYF
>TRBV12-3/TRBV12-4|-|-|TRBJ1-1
TGTGCCAGCAGTTCCCAGGGCGACACTGAAGCTTTCTTT
CASSSQGDTEAFF
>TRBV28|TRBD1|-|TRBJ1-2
TGTGCCAGCAGTCCTGGACAGGGAACGGGTGGCTACACCTTC
CASSPGQGTGGYTF
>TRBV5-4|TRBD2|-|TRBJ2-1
TGTGCCAGCAGCGGACTAGCGGGAGGGTACGCCCTCTACAATGAGCAGTTCTTC
CASSGLAGGYALYNEQFF
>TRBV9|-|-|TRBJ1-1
TGTGCCAGCAGCCCATCGACAGTCATGAACACTGAAGCTTTCTTT
CASSPSTVMNTEAFF
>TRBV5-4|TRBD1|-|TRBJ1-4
TGTGCCAGCAGCTCAAACAGGGGAATCGATGAAAAACTGTTTTTT
CASSSNRGIDEKLFF
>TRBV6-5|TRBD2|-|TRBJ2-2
TGTGCCAGCAGTTGGACTAGCGTAGGGTCCGGGGAGCTGTTTTTT
CASSWTSVGSGELFF
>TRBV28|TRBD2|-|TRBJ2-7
TGTGCCAGCAGTCTCCTGACTAGCGGGAGGTACGAGCAGTACTTC
CASSLLTSGRYEQYF
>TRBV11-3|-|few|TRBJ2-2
TGTGCCAGCAGCCCCCGCGCGGGCACCGGGGAGCTGTTTTTT
CASSPRAGTGELFF